The 14 T cell receptor beta chains reported below all come from one sample, sequenced in a study of blood T cells in healthy people across ages. It was with a sample-barcoded 5' primer and a J-beta primer mix that a second PCR of roughly 7 to 12 cycles was run. Via MiXCR, TCRdb re-called the 5' RACE reads, giving one row per CDR3 protein. This table has 850,000 to 1,100,000 distinct CDR3 sequences, roughly two fifths appearing once. Sequenced: blood. All receptors come from a man between 18 and 35 years old in good health.

The chain combines TRBV9 with TRBJ1-1; 8 bases are shared with TRBD1. Unmatched junction bases numbered 5, after V lost 3 bases and J lost 1 base. Germline values: CDR1 SGDLS, CDR2 YYNGEE. The CDR3 spans 15 residues. Here the CDR3 reads CASSADRARNTEAFF. CDR3 DNA sequence: TGTGCCAGCAGCGCGGACAGGGCAAGGAACACTGAAGCTTTCTTT.

CDR3 sequence reads: CASTVDLPIYGYTF. The CDR3 region has the DNA TGTGCCAGCACCGTTGACCTCCCGATCTATGGCTACACCTTC. The chain recombines TRBV2 with TRBJ1-2; D is undetermined. With 7 bases removed from V and 4 bases from J, the gap between germline ends came to 16 bases. The CDR3 length is 14 residues. In germline, CDR1 is SNHLY, CDR2 FYNNEI.

J is TRBJ2-3 and V is TRBV20-1; D gene unclear. Trimming took off 3 bases at V and 2 bases at J, with 9 bases between the two ends. CDR1 is DFQATT and CDR2 is SNEGSKA in the germline V gene (reference sequence). CDR3 length: 13 amino acids. CDR3 amino acids: CSARPFSTDTQYF. CDR3 in DNA: TGCAGTGCTAGGCCTTTCTCCACAGATACGCAGTATTTT.

The genes are TRBV29-1 and TRBJ2-1; no reliable D call. The J call may be wrong; the DNA end is better matched by TRBJ2-7. Germline assignment: CDR1 SQVTM and CDR2 ANQGSEA. The CDR3 loop spans 15 amino acids. The CDR3 loop is CSVEKTSNFYNEQYF. The CDR3 bases are TGCAGCGTTGAAAAAACAAGCAACTTTTACAATGAGCAGTACTTC.

There are a few counts of this clonotype. This chain uses TRBV7-2 with TRBJ1-4, with D unclear. V lost 5 bases to trimming and J lost 8 bases, with 12 bases between them. CDR1 is SGHTA and CDR2 is FQGNSA in the germline V gene. This CDR3 contains 13 residues. The CDR3: CASSTRVLEKLFF. In DNA, the CDR3 is TGTGCCAGCAGCACTAGGGTACTAGAAAAACTGTTTTTT. Based on the CDR3 plus reference TRBV7-2 and TRBJ1-4, the full variable domain is GAGVSQSPSNKVTEKGKDVELRCDPISGHTALYWYRQSLGQGLEFLIYFQGNSAPDKSGLPSDRFSAERTGGSVSTLTIQRTQQEDSAVYLCASSTRVLEKLFFGSGTQLSVL.

The rearrangement uses TRBV20-1 and TRBJ1-1; D is perhaps TRBD1 (6 bases). Trimming pared 1 base from V and 7 bases from J, leaving 10 bases between. The CDR3 spans 12 residues. Germline V lookup: CDR1 DFQATT, CDR2 SNEGSKA (reference sequence). For the CDR3, the DNA is TGCAGTGCTAGAGGAGACAGGATTGAAGCTTTCTTT. It codes for CSARGDRIEAFF.

A few counts support this clonotype. The rearrangement uses TRBV11-3 and TRBJ2-2; perhaps TRBD2 as D (5 bases). V was pared by 8 bases and J by 6 bases, with 10 bases between. The CDR3 extends over 12 amino acids. Germline values: CDR1 SGHNT, CDR2 YENEEA. CDR3 DNA sequence: TGTGCCAGCCGGGGTACCCCCGGGGAGCTGTTTTTT. It translates to CASRGTPGELFF. Together with reference TRBV11-3 and TRBJ2-2, the CDR3 gives the full variable domain: EAGVVQSPRYKIIEKKQPVAFWCNPISGHNTLYWYLQNLGQGPELLIRYENEEAVDDSQLPKDRFSAERLKGVDSTLKIQPAELGDSAVYLCASRGTPGELFFGEGSRLTVL.

The CDR3 is CASSLVGRWTGTNTEAFF. In DNA form, the CDR3 reads TGTGCCAGCAGCTTAGTAGGTCGGTGGACGGGAACAAACACTGAAGCTTTCTTT. V is TRBV7-2 and J is TRBJ1-1; D is undetermined. This CDR3 comprises 18 residues. Trimming removed 1 base at V and 2 bases at J, with 20 bases between. Germline V lookup: CDR1 SGHTA, CDR2 FQGNSA. The full variable domain, completed using reference TRBV7-2 and TRBJ1-1, is GAGVSQSPSNKVTEKGKDVELRCDPISGHTALYWYRQSLGQGLEFLIYFQGNSAPDKSGLPSDRFSAERTGGSVSTLTIQRTQQEDSAVYLCASSLVGRWTGTNTEAFFGQGTRLTVV.

The CDR3 loop reads CAISEAPRGWGNQPQHF. CDR3 bases: TGTGCCATCAGTGAGGCCCCACGTGGTTGGGGCAATCAGCCCCAGCATTTT. The gene calls are TRBV10-3 and TRBJ1-5; no firm D call. The germline V gene encodes CDR1 ENHRY and CDR2 SYGVKD. The CDR3 runs 17 residues. V was shortened by 2 bases and J by 2 bases, with 16 bases between the two germline ends.

The gene calls are TRBV5-1 and TRBJ1-2; 7 nucleotides agree with TRBD1. Trimming at V came to 4 bases and at J to 6 bases, leaving 6 bases not matched to a gene. The CDR3 is 13 amino acids. CDR1 and CDR2 (germline): SGHRS, YFSETQ. This chain's CDR3 is CASSLTTGNGYTF. The CDR3 DNA reads as TGCGCCAGCAGCCTCACGACAGGGAATGGCTACACCTTC.

A few counts support this clonotype. The chain combines TRBV7-6 with TRBJ1-5, with D unclear. The germline V and J ends were trimmed by 1 base and 3 bases, with 10 bases remaining between them. The CDR3 has 15 amino acids. CDR1 and CDR2 from the germline V gene are SGHVS and FNYEAQ. CDR3 region: CASSLEPGSNQPQHF. The CDR3 DNA reads as TGTGCCAGCAGCTTAGAGCCGGGCTCCAATCAGCCCCAGCATTTT.

The chain links TRBV4-3 to TRBJ2-3; D gene ambiguous. There are 16 residues in the CDR3. The germline gives CDR1 LGHNA, CDR2 YSLEER. The V gene lost 0 bases and the J gene lost 0 bases, with 10 bases spanning the gap. The chain's CDR3 is CASSQDSRTSTDTQYF. The CDR3, as DNA: TGCGCCAGCAGCCAAGATTCCAGAACTAGCACAGATACGCAGTATTTT.

The chain combines TRBV6-2 or TRBV6-3 with TRBJ1-4; D unclear. CDR3 size: 14 residues. Germline loops: CDR1 MNHEY, CDR2 SVGEGT. With 3 bases removed from V and 4 bases from J, the gap between germline ends came to 9 bases. The CDR3 spells CASSYRAFNEKLFF. DNA of the CDR3: TGTGCCAGCAGTTATCGGGCGTTTAATGAAAAACTGTTTTTT.

The CDR3 DNA follows: TGTGCCAGCAGCCTTCGACCGCGAGGAACGAGAGGGGAGACCCAGTACTTC. Amino acid sequence: CASSLRPRGTRGETQYF. The chain combines TRBV12-3 or TRBV12-4 with TRBJ2-5; maybe TRBD2 (5 bases). V lost 6 bases to trimming and J lost 5 bases, with 25 bases between them. The CDR3 has 17 amino acids.